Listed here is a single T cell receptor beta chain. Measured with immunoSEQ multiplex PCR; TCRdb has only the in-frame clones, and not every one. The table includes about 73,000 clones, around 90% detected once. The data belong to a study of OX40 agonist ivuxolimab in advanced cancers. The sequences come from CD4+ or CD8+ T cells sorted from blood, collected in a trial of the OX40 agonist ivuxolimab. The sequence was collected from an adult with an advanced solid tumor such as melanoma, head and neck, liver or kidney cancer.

The CDR3 is CASSLSVGGTAPGYTF. CDR3 nucleotide sequence: TGTGCCAGCAGTTTATCGGTGGGGGGGACAGCCCCTGGCTACACCTTC. The gene calls are TRBV27 and TRBJ1-2, with 7 bases identical to TRBD1. V shed 0 bases, J shed 7 bases, and the junction held 11 bases outside the gene matches. This CDR3 region has 16 residues. CDR1 and CDR2 from the germline V gene are MNHEY and SMNVEV (reference sequence).